This record concerns one T cell receptor (beta chain) sequence. Its antigen is still unknown. The assay was immunoSEQ multiplex PCR, and TCRdb's table has in-frame clones only and misses some. This table holds under 90,000 clones, 85% to 90% found once. These data are taken from a study of graft-versus-host responses after intestinal transplantation. For the study at large: Anti-thymocyte globulin induction preceded about 3 years of tacrolimus and steroid maintenance in all recipients.

Germline V gene data show CDR1 as SNHLY and CDR2 as FYNNEI. The length of the CDR3 is 12 residues. Trimming removed 10 bases at V and 0 bases at J, with 9 bases between. J is TRBJ1-1 and V is TRBV2; D gene ambiguous. The receptor comes from a human donor who was the organ donor for an intestinal transplant. Specimen: unstimulated CD8+ T cells sorted from spleen or lymph node cells, collected before transplant. CDR3 nucleotides: TGTGCCAAAGCGTGCTTGAACACTGAAGCTTTCTTT. Translated, it gives CAKACLNTEAFF.